This TCR beta chain is from a study of cytomegalovirus exposure and HLA in healthy donors. The primer mix had 60 Vbeta and 13 Jbeta primers. TCRdb keeps only in-frame clones here, not all; method: immunoSEQ multiplex PCR. The table has around 190,000 clones, over 70% seen once. Study outcomes and limitations: A cluster of highly shared sequence variants was likely a sequencing artifact. Beyond CMV serostatus, there was no information to go on about immune exposure. TRBV6-2, TRBV6-3 and some other V segments were unresolvable in 87-base-pair reads.

Worth noting for this clone: Its antigen is undetermined.

Germline V lookup: CDR1 SGHTA, CDR2 FQGTGA. This CDR3 comprises 13 residues. V gave up 5 bases and J gave up 3 bases; unmatched junction bases: 3. The TCR was taken from a woman between 18 and 29 years old in good health and CMV-seronegative. The chain is built from TRBV7-3 and TRBJ2-7; TRBD1 aligns across 8 bases. The sequenced material came from PBMCs. This chain's CDR3 is CASSIQGGYEQYF. Here the CDR3 DNA reads TGTGCCAGCAGCATACAGGGGGGCTACGAGCAGTACTTC.